A selection of T cell receptor beta chains follows, all from one sample in a study of low-dose radiotherapy and immunotherapy resistance in tumors. Using its own MiXCR run on the reads, TCRdb lists one record per CDR3 protein. The table records about 84,000 distinct CDR3 sequences, 15% to 20% of them present only once. The material sequenced was PBMCs, taken after low-dose radiotherapy plus immunotherapy. The receptors stem from a male donor with prostate cancer. CDR3s include the opening cysteine and the closing phenylalanine or tryptophan. Each record gives: V gene, CDR3 protein.

TRBV7-2,CASSGTSGIGEQFF
TRBV6-2/TRBV6-3,CASSSGGRASGEQFF
TRBV6-2/TRBV6-3,CASSPGQGPFGGYTF
TRBV19,CASSIGTPGRAYEQFF
TRBV7-2,CASSSNYEQYF
TRBV14,CASSGLAGGQNTGELFF
TRBV11-2,CASSQSASGSSYEQYF
TRBV20-1,CSARRGSLSEQYF
TRBV4-3,CASSRVRDNRQPQHF
TRBV12-3/TRBV12-4,CASSPRGDTEAFF
TRBV12-3/TRBV12-4,CASRFRDTGNTIYF
TRBV12-5,CASGLGGNTDIQYF
TRBV6-8,CASKRTGDGYTF
TRBV4-1,CASSRTTGANVLTF
TRBV5-1,CASSLRGLPREQYF
TRBV5-5,CASSLFGGTEAFF
TRBV4-1,CASSPQGPGVSYEQYF
TRBV5-4,CASSFGGKNTGELFF
TRBV6-2/TRBV6-3,CASSGGSGRAGVEQFF
TRBV24-1,CATSGGAREGNEQFF
TRBV5-6,CASSPSWVRDSNQPQYF
TRBV4-2,CASSQVMTLYEQYF
TRBV7-2,CASRPGQNNEKLFF
TRBV6-2/TRBV6-3,CASSYSQNTEAFF